The sequence of this TCR beta chain was determined in a study of T cell responses to AZD1222 COVID-19 vaccine. Overall study: Second doses that came at about 4 or about 12 weeks were put together. The study's findings and limits: Seropositive status at baseline applied to only a handful of AZD1222 recipients. Dominant CD4 TCR responses targeted spike regions 160-218 and 743-854. Unmutated variant regions reportedly attract nearly half of all spike-specific TCRs.

Notes on this clone: As yet, its antigen is unknown. Other DNA sequences from this sample encode an identical CDR3 as well.

Data came from immunoSEQ multiplex PCR; TCRdb stores just in-frame clones and leaves some out. The sample has approximately 89,000 clones, around nine tenths seen once. CDR3 length equals 15 residues. The germline V gene encodes CDR1 SGHRS and CDR2 YFSETQ. The germline V and J ends were trimmed by 0 bases and 1 base, with 10 bases remaining between them. The J gene is TRBJ1-1, the V gene TRBV5-1; D is unresolved. The sequence was obtained from an adult in good health. Sequencing was performed on peripheral blood, taken on day 0 of AZD1222 vaccination. CDR3 sequence (DNA): TGCGCCAGCAGCTTGGACGGCAGGCCGAACACTGAAGCTTTCTTT. The encoded protein is CASSLDGRPNTEAFF.